This T cell receptor (beta chain) was observed in a study of blood T cell repertoires in COVID-19. Clones were sequenced by immunoSEQ multiplex PCR, and TCRdb holds only the in-frame ones, with some missing. The table lists roughly 110,000 clones, about 85% of them singletons. This clone was detected once. Sequencing was performed on peripheral blood. The sequence derives from a man in his forties with acute or convalescent COVID-19.

The CDR3 DNA is TGTGCCAGCTCACGCGACAGGGATAGCAATCAGCCCCAGCATTTT. It encodes CASSRDRDSNQPQHF. The V gene is TRBV18, the J gene TRBJ1-5; 7 positions match TRBD1. Germline assignment: CDR1 KGHSH and CDR2 LQKENI. V lost 4 bases to trimming and J lost 0 bases; unmatched junction nucleotides: 3. This CDR3 comprises 15 residues.